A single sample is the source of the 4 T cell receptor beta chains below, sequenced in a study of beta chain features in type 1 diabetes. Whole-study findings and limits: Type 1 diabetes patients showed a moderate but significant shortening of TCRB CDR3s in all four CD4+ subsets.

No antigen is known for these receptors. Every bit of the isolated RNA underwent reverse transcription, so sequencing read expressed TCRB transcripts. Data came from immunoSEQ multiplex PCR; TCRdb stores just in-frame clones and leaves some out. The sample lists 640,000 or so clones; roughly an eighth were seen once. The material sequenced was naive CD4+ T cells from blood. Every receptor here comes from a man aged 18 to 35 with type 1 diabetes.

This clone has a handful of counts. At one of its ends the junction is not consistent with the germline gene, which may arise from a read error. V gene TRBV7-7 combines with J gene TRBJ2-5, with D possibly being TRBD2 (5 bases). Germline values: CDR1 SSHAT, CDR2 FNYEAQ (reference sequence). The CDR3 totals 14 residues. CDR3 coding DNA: TGTGCTAGCAGCTTACAACGGGATCAAGAGACCCAGTACTTC. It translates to CASSLQRDQETQYF.

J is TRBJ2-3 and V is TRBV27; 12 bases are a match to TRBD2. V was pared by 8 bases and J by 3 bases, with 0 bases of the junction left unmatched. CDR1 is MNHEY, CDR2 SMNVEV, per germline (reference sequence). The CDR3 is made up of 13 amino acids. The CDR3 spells CASGLAGTDTQYF. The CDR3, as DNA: TGTGCCAGCGGACTAGCGGGGACAGATACGCAGTATTTT.

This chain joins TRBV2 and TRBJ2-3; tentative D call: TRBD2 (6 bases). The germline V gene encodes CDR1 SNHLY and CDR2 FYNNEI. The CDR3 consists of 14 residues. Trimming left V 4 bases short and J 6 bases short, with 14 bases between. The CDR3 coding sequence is TGTGCCAGCAGTGTAAATGGGGGAGGTGATACGCAGTATTTT. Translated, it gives CASSVNGGGDTQYF. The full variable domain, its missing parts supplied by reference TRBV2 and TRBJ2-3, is EPEVTQTPSHQVTQMGQEVILRCVPISNHLYFYWYRQILGQKVEFLVSFYNNEISEKSEIFDDQFSVERPDGSNFTLKIRSTKLEDSAMYFCASSVNGGGDTQYFGPGTRLTVL.

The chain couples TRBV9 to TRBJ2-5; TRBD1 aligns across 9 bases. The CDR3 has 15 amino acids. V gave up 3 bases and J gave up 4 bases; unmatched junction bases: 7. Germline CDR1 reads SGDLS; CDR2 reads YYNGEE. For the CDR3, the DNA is TGTGCCAGCAGCGCCGGACAGGGGAATTTAGAGACCCAGTACTTC. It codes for CASSAGQGNLETQYF.